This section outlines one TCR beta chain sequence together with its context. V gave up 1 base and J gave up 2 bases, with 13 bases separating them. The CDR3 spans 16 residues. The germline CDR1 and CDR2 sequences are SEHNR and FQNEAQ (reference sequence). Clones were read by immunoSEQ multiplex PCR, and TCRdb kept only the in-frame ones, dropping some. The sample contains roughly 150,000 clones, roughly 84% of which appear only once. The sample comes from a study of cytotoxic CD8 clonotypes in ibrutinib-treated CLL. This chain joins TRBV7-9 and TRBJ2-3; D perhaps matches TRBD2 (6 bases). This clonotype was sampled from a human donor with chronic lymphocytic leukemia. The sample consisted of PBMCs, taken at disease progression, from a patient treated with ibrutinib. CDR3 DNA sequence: TGTGCCAGCAGCTTAGATGGGGGGTTCGTCACAGATACGCAGTATTTT. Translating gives CASSLDGGFVTDTQYF.